The source of this T cell receptor beta chain is a study of blood T cell repertoires in COVID-19. Study as a whole: Donors in the United States, Italy and Spain gave samples during acute or convalescent COVID-19. Nucleic acid was either cDNA or gDNA, and it came from T cells, B-cell-depleted T cells, or PBMCs.

Original analysis: For nucleated cells, counts were estimated from reference gene primer amplification. Sequencing used immunoSEQ multiplex PCR; TCRdb keeps in-frame clones, though not all of them. The DNA gave D and trimming, while V, J and clone size come from that table. The repertoire holds some 150,000 clones, with approximately 85% as singletons. V was cut by 7 bases and J by 10 bases, with 14 bases left in between. The CDR3 is made up of 13 amino acids. The chain uses TRBV12-3 or TRBV12-4 and TRBJ1-6, with D tentatively TRBD1 (5 bases). The clonotype originates from a man between 60 and 70 years old who had recovered from COVID-19. Input material: peripheral blood. The CDR3, as DNA: TGTGCCAGCACTTCAGGGTGGGGATCACCCCTCCACTTT. Translated, it gives CASTSGWGSPLHF.